This TCR beta chain was documented in a study of T cells in Graves' hyperthyroidism and ophthalmopathy. Study results and caveats: Stable hyperthyroidism was told apart from ophthalmopathy by a model built on 13 V-J features. Most expanded thyroid clonotypes above 0.001 also appeared in blood.

V shed 3 bases, J shed 5 bases, and the junction held 3 bases outside the gene matches. The CDR3 is 13 residues long. Germline CDR1 SGHRS, CDR2 YFSETQ. The source material, RNA transcripts, was used to amplify TCR beta CDR3 regions. Carried out on the TCR CDR3, a first-round RT-PCR used the HTBI primer set. Each CDR3 protein is one row after TCRdb ran MiXCR on the multiplex PCR reads. Of approximately 500,000 distinct CDR3 sequences listed, 35% to 55% are singletons. An absence of ophthalmopathy progression within 18 months meant stable Graves' hyperthyroidism. Uncontrolled infection, other autoimmune disease, pregnancy or lactation excluded patients. On this clonotype: The target antigen is unknown.

The gene calls are TRBV5-1 and TRBJ2-5, with 8 bases matching TRBD1. What was sequenced was peripheral blood or thyroid tissue (not recorded which). This receptor was identified in a woman aged 18-29 years with Graves' hyperthyroidism. The DNA of the CDR3 is TGCGCCAGCAGCTGGACAGGGACTGAGACCCAGTACTTC. It specifies CASSWTGTETQYF.